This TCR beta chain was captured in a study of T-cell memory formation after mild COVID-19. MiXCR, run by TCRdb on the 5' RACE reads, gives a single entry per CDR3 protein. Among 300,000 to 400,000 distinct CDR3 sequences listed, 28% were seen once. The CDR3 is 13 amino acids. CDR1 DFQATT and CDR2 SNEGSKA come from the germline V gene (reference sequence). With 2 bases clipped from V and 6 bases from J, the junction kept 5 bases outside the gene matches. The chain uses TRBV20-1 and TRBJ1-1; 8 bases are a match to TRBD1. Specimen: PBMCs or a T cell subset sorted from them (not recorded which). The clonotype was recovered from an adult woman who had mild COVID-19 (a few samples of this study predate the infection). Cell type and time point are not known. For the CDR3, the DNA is TGCAGTGCTAGACCGGACAGGGCCTCTGAAGCTTTCTTT. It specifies CSARPDRASEAFF.